The present entry profiles one T cell receptor beta chain with its context. Its antigen is currently not known. Base qualities are not at hand, and no much larger clone is one base apart. Cells were frozen in aliquots of a few hundred thousand in DMSO/FBS in liquid nitrogen, and a single aliquot from each fraction was used for sequencing. All 30 or so patients in the study underwent endoscopy and small intestinal biopsy. Intraepithelial cells were released from biopsies by stirring for one hour at 37 degrees C in RPMI containing EGTA, MgCl2 and 1% FBS. Genomic DNA was extracted from frozen unsorted cell fractions using the Qiagen DNeasy blood extraction kit. The data derive from a study of coeliac disease (dated by TCRdb to between 2020 and 2023). In the study overall: Coeliac patients were classed as newly diagnosed active disease, refractory coeliac disease type I, or disease controlled by a gluten-free diet. High-resolution HLA typing was unavailable, so biased TRBV7-2 usage was queried as a proof of principle. Next-generation sequencing of rearranged TRB and TRG CDR3 regions was used on small intestinal lymphocyte fractions taken from coeliac and non-coeliac patients. The study set out to describe the TR repertoires of small intestinal T cells in active coeliac disease, refractory type I coeliac disease, and coeliac disease treated with a gluten-free diet. A total of approximately 30 patients were included in the full study, of whom around 22 had serologically confirmed coeliac disease and 8 were controls with non-small intestinal disorders. TRB sequencing succeeded for samples from around 27 subjects, including 24 paired bulk unsorted intraepithelial and lamina propria cell samples. Study-level results and caveats: The approach was considered by the authors to be unsuitable for unbiased detection of gliadin-specific T cells, as gliadin-specific T cells are scarce and rarely shared between patients. High-purity fractions were not obtained when intraepithelial cells were separated from lamina propria cells, so cross-contamination between compartments was possible. TRB repertoires were found to be largely private, with most amino acid sequences unique to one sample, and no significant difference in V-gene usage was found between disease groups. Active coeliac intraepithelial and lamina propria samples had lower TRB and TRG repertoire clonality than controls, suggesting that diverse T cells were recruited.

There are 11 amino acids in the CDR3, from cysteine to phenylalanine inclusive. Only the CDR3 portion is preserved as DNA: 33 bases, with reading frame beginning at the first base. The germline V gene specifies MNHNS as CDR1 and SASEGT as CDR2. Cut back by 9 bases and 3 bases, the V and J ends lie 9 bases apart. The library was made by the immunoSEQ multiplex PCR assay. The TR loci underwent multiplexed PCR amplification, with J gene segments targeted by reverse primers and V gene segments targeted by forward primers. The Illumina HiSeq System was used to sequence the amplified CDR3 regions. In the paper's pipeline: Closely related reads were merged by a nearest-neighbour algorithm to remove PCR and sequencing errors and to collapse the data into unique sequences. Repertoires were summarised in terms of clonality and T cell density, with T cell density defined as TR molecules per amount of genomic DNA input. CDR3 amino acid sequences present in at least 80% of unsorted samples were defined as public TRs, and these public TRs were then tested for differential abundance between coeliac and control samples. Kruskal-Wallis tests followed by Dunn post-tests were used to test for differences in clonality and density between disease groups. TCRdb mirrors the immuneACCESS table, restricted to in-frame sequences. Some clones are absent from its copies; in checked studies, under half trace to an unresolved V gene, and the reason for the others is unknown. V and J calls and clone size are copied from that table; D and trimming were computed from the DNA. The sample includes under 5,500 clones, with roughly 60% observed a single time. The ten top clones hold about a sixth of the sample.

The rearranged segments are TRBV6-1 and TRBJ2-7; TRBD1 is possibly the D segment (5 matching bases). The clonotype originates from a human donor with active celiac disease. Source material: intraepithelial lymphocytes from the gut. This specimen's cell subset or site label, per the study, means: intraepithelial cell (IEC) fraction of small intestinal biopsy. CDR3 loop: CASDSYYEQYF. The sequenced DNA: TGTGCCAGTGACAGCTACTACGAGCAGTACTTC.